This T cell receptor (beta chain) comes out of a study of cytomegalovirus exposure and HLA in healthy donors. General observations from the study: Usually a TCR sequence was rare, but some public TCRs were found in many donors. Later on, a genetic analysis was performed. It linked a missense variant in DCLRE1C with V- and J-gene trimming of TCR beta. Reports indicate that TCR beta sequences accurately predicted the HLA-A and HLA-B alleles of most subjects.

PCR was performed using 60 Vbeta and 13 Jbeta primers. Original data processing: A later analysis tallied approximately 78 million unique TCR beta chains, about 12 million of them shared. Assay used: immunoSEQ multiplex PCR; TCRdb lists only in-frame clones, some missing. V and J calls and clone size are given by that table; D and trimming were obtained from the DNA. The table records roughly 120,000 clones, about 72% of them present only once. This clone was counted only a few times. The antigen is unknown. The source material was PBMCs. This receptor was identified in a man in his fifties in good health and CMV-seropositive.

The DNA for the CDR3 is TGTGCCAGCAGCTCCCAGGACAGGGGGCGAGATACGCAGTATTTT. Amino acid sequence: CASSSQDRGRDTQYF. The chain recombines TRBV5-4 with TRBJ2-3; 11 bases match TRBD1. The CDR3 sequence is 15 residues long. J lost 5 bases, V lost 3 bases, and 5 bases had no gene match. CDR1 and CDR2 (germline): SGHNT, YYREEE (reference sequence).